The sequence of this TCR beta chain was determined in a study of technical replicates of blood from a few donors. This CDR3 is built from 13 residues. From germline, CDR1 is SQVTM and CDR2 ANQGSEA. The germline V and J ends were trimmed by 6 bases and 2 bases, with 13 bases remaining between them. The data were produced by immunoSEQ multiplex PCR, yet TCRdb's version contains in-frame clones alone and is incomplete. The table shows approximately 60,000 clones, with 87% occurring only once. Sequencing used PBMCs. The chain couples TRBV29-1 to TRBJ1-2; D may be TRBD1 (6 bases). The TCR comes from a human donor in good health. Some clones in this sample may be carry-over from other donors' samples. CDR3: CSVMVGQNYGYTF. The CDR3 nucleotides read TGCAGCGTCATGGTCGGACAGAACTATGGCTACACCTTC.